The present T cell receptor beta chain was sequenced within a study of T cells after posttransplantation cyclophosphamide (dated by TCRdb to the mid-2010s). Describing the broader study: T cell repertoire reconstitution was tracked by TRB sequencing after myeloablative bone marrow transplantation in which posttransplantation cyclophosphamide was used as GVHD prophylaxis. TRB sequencing was performed on blood from all 35 or so PTCy patients with 1-year posttransplant specimens. Public TRB sequences were compared against a database of over 3,000 sequences linked to responses to pathogens, tumor antigens, self-antigens and alloantigens. Because TRA and TRB clonality correlated tightly in fewer than ten samples, later TCR analyses were limited to TRB. Antigen receptor sequencing was done on samples from over 30 PTCy-treated patients and from over 15 related bone marrow donors of those patients. TRB sequencing was also done on up to about 3 additional blood samples from 2 to 5.2 years after transplant in 3 patients, and on pretransplant blood from a handful of patients. The research as a whole found: The TRB repertoires of T cells infiltrating skin or the GI tract showed only limited overlap with the TRB repertoires found in blood. Across roughly 40 patients, recipient CMV seropositivity and CMV reactivation were highly associated with TRB clonality; PTCy diversity was similar to CNI/methotrexate controls. Donor-recipient similarity was low at 1-2 months but increased during the first year, and donor CD8+ memory clones often dominated later blood repertoires.

The treatment or condition label corresponds to: high-dose cyclophosphamide on days +3 and +4 as single-agent GVHD prophylaxis. PTCy patients received busulfan and fludarabine conditioning, a related or unrelated marrow graft, and cyclophosphamide on days +3 and +4. PTCy-treated patients were drawn from a prospective multi-institutional clinical trial. Peripheral blood and bone marrow mononuclear cells were isolated by Ficoll-Hypaque density centrifugation and were cryopreserved. TRB sequencing used genomic DNA with the immunoSEQ assay at survey resolution or the hsTCRB kit. Concerning the study's data processing: The immunoSEQ software was used for initial read processing, and the LymphoSeq R package was used for repertoire analyses. For each TRB dataset, clonality was calculated as 1 minus normalized Shannon entropy, and the Gini coefficient was computed as well. To infer phenotypes in unsorted samples, TRB sequences from sorted subsets of the recipient or donor were mapped onto the unsorted samples of the same recipient. TCRdb mirrors the immuneACCESS table, restricted to in-frame sequences. Some clones are absent from its copies; in checked studies, under half trace to an unresolved V gene, and the reason for the others is unknown. That table supplies the V and J calls and clone size; D and trimming were determined from the DNA. The sample contains around 21,000 clones, roughly nine tenths of them found a single time. 6% to 8% of the sample is held by the ten biggest clonotypes.

In the case of this clone: There is no known antigen for this receptor. One end of the junction fails to match germline, which may point to a read error.

Taken from cysteine to phenylalanine, the CDR3 has 15 residues. Of the read, only the CDR3 DNA is kept; its 45 bases are in frame from base 1. CDR1 and CDR2 are drawn from the germline V gene: SNHLY, FYNNEI. The chain is encoded by TRBV2 joined to TRBJ1-5; the D gene is perhaps TRBD1, on 5 matching bases. The TCR sequence derives from a female patient between 35 and 55 years old who received an allogeneic stem cell transplant from a related donor, was CMV-positive, and had no GVHD. After a transplant, some T cells may be of graft donor origin. The source material was PBMCs, sampled after allogeneic stem cell transplant with posttransplant cyclophosphamide. The CDR3 protein is CASSEARQSYQPQHF. The nucleotides are TGTGCCAGCAGCGAAGCCCGACAGTCGTATCAGCCCCAGCATTTT.